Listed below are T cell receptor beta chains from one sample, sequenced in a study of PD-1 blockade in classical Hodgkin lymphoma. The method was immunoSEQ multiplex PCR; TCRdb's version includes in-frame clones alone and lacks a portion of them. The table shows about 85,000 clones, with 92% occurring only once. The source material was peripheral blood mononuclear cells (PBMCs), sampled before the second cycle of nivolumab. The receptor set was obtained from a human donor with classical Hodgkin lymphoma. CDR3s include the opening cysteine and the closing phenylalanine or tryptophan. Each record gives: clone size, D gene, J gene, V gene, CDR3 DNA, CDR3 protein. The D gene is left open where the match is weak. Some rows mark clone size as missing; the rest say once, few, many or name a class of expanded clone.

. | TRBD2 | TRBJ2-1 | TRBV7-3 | TGTGCCAGCAGCTTAAAAGGACCATCGGGGGGTGAGCAGTTCTTC | CASSLKGPSGGEQFF
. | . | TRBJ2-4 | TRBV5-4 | TGTGCCAGCAGCTTGGCGGTGGATCGGGACATTCAGTACTTC | CASSLAVDRDIQYF
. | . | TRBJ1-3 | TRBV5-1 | TGCGCCAGCAGCTTGGGGCAGGGGAATAAAGGTGGAAACACCATATATTTT | CASSLGQGNKGGNTIYF
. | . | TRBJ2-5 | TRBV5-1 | TGCGCCAGCAGCCTAGAGGATGAGACCCAGTACTTC | CASSLEDETQYF
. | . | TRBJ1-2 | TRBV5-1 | TGCGCCAGCAAGTCTGGTTCCGAGCTTAACTATGGCTACACCTTC | CASKSGSELNYGYTF
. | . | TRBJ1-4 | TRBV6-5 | TGTGCCAGCAGTTCCACTCTGGTGGGTAAGCTGTTTTTT | CASSSTLVGKLFF
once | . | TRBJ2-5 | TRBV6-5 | TGTGCCAGCAGAACGTCGGGGCGGGAGACCCAGTACTTC | CASRTSGRETQYF
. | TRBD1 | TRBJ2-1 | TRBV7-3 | TGTGCCAGCAGCTTCCTTGGCAGGGGGTCAAATGAGCAGTTCTTC | CASSFLGRGSNEQFF
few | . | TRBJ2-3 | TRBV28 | TGTGCCAGCAGTTTAGTGTACCGGGATACGCAGTATTTT | CASSLVYRDTQYF
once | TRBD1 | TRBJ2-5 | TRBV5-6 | TGTGCCAGCAGCTTGGCCGAGACAGGGATGCAGTACTTC | CASSLAETGMQYF
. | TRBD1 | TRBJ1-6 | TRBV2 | TGTGCCAGCAGTGGGGGACAGGCGAGCTCCTATAATTCACCCCTCCACTTT | CASSGGQASSYNSPLHF
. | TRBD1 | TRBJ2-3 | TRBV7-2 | TGTGCCAGCAGCCAAGGGACAGGGGTAGATACGCAGTATTTT | CASSQGTGVDTQYF
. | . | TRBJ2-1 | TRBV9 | TGTGCCAGCAGCGTCTCACACAATGAGCAGTTCTTC | CASSVSHNEQFF
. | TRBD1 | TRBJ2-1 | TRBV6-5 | TGTGCCAGCAGTGGGACAGCAACCTACAATGAGCAGTTCTTC | CASSGTATYNEQFF
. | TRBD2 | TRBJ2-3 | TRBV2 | TGTGCCAGCATAGAGACTAGCGGGATTCACACAGATACGCAGTATTTT | CASIETSGIHTDTQYF
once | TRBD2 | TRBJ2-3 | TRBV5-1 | TGCGCCAGCAGCTTGCTGGGGACTATCACAGATACGCAGTATTTT | CASSLLGTITDTQYF
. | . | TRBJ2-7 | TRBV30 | TGTGCCTGGAGGGATGAGGGGACACACTACGAGCAGTACTTC | CAWRDEGTHYEQYF
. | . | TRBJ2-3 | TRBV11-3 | TGTGCCAGCAGCTTAGCCCCCGCCCCCGGCACAGATACGCAGTATTTT | CASSLAPAPGTDTQYF
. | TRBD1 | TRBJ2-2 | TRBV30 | TGTGCCTGGGAACAGGGGGTCGGGATCCACGGGGAGCTGTTTTTT | CAWEQGVGIHGELFF
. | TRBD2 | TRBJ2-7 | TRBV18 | TGTGCCAGCTCACTCGCCACTAGCGTCTACGAGCAGTACTTC | CASSLATSVYEQYF
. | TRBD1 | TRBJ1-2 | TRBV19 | TGTGCCAGCCGGGACCATCGGACAGGGCTAATGGGGGGCTACACCTTC | CASRDHRTGLMGGYTF
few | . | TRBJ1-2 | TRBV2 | TGTGCCAGCTCATCCGACAGTCCTAACTATGGCTACACCTTC | CASSSDSPNYGYTF
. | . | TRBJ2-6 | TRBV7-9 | TGTGCCAGCAGCGTTTCCAGACCGGGACAAAAGCACAACGTCCTGACTTTC | CASSVSRPGQKHNVLTF
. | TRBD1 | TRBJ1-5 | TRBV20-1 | TGCAGTGTAGGGGGCCGTCAGCCCCAGCATTTT | CSVGGRQPQHF
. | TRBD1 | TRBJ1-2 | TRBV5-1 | TGCGCCAGCAGCTTGTCGGGCAGGGGGCTTAATGGCTACACCTTC | CASSLSGRGLNGYTF
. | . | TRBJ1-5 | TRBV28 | TGTGCCAGCAGTGCGCTGGGGGGTTCTCAGCCCCAGCATTTT | CASSALGGSQPQHF
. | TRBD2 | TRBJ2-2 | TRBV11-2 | TGTGCCAGCAGCCGGGGACTAGCGGGAGGCAAACACACCGGGGAGCTGTTTTTT | CASSRGLAGGKHTGELFF
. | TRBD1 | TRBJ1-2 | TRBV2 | TGTGCCAGCTCCGGATTCCTAGGGGGCGGGGATGGCTACACCTTC | CASSGFLGGGDGYTF
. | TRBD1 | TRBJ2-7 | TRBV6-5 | TGTGCCAGCAGTTTGGGACAGGGGCTCTACGAGCAGTACTTC | CASSLGQGLYEQYF
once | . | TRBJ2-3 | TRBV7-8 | TGTGCCAGCAGCTTAAGGATCACAGATACGCAGTATTTT | CASSLRITDTQYF
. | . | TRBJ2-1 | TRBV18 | TGTGCCAGCTCACCACCACGTATGGGTTTTATGGCGGACGAGCAGTTCTTC | CASSPPRMGFMADEQFF
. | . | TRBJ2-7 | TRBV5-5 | TGTGCCAGCAGCTTGGAGATGGGGACAACTTCCTACGAGCAGTACTTC | CASSLEMGTTSYEQYF
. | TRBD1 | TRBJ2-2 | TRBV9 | TGTGCCAGCAGTTGGGCAGGGGGCAGGGAGCTGTTTTTT | CASSWAGGRELFF
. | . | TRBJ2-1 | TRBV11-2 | TGTGCCAGCAGCCGCCAGTGGAGCACGGAGCAGTTCTTC | CASSRQWSTEQFF
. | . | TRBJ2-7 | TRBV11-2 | TGTGCCAGCAGCTTAGCGTACGAGCAGTACTTC | CASSLAYEQYF
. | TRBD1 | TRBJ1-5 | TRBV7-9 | TGTGCCAGCAGCAAACAGGGGGCCGGTCAGCCCCAGCATTTT | CASSKQGAGQPQHF
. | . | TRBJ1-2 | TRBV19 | TGTGCCAGTAGTATAGGGCCGGCAGATCTCTATGGCTACACCTTC | CASSIGPADLYGYTF
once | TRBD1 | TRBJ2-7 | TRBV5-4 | TGTGCCAGCAGCCTTGGGACCGGGACAGGGGCGCACGAGCAGTACTTC | CASSLGTGTGAHEQYF
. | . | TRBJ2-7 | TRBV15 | TGTGCCACCAGCAGAGATATCGGGGGAACGCCACATTTATACGAGCAGTACTTC | CATSRDIGGTPHLYEQYF
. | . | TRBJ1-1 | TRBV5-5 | TGTGCCAGCAGCCTTCTCGTGAGGCAGAACACTGAAGCTTTCTTT | CASSLLVRQNTEAFF
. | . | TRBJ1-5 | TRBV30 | TGTGCCTGGAGTGCCCCACCAGGGCTGTACAATCAGCCCCAGCATTTT | CAWSAPPGLYNQPQHF
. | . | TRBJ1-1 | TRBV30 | TGTGCCTGGAGGCAGGCAGGGAACACTGAAGCTTTCTTT | CAWRQAGNTEAFF
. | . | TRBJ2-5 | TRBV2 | TGTGCCAGCAGTGAAGTTAGACAAGAGACCCAGTACTTC | CASSEVRQETQYF
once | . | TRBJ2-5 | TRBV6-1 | TGTGCCAGCGCGGGACACCAAGAAGAGACCCAGTACTTC | CASAGHQEETQYF
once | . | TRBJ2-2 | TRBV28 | TGTGCCAGCAGTTTACGGGTTGTGGCCGGGGAGCTGTTTTTT | CASSLRVVAGELFF
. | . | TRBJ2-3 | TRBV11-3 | TGTGCCAGCAGCTTACAGGGGCCAGATACGCAGTATTTT | CASSLQGPDTQYF
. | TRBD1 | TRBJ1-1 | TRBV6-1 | TGTGCCAGCGAAGACAGGGTGGCCGAAGCTTTCTTT | CASEDRVAEAFF
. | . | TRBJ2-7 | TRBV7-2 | TGTGCCAGCAGCTTAAAGGGGGCGGGAGACCCCTACGAGCAGTACTTC | CASSLKGAGDPYEQYF
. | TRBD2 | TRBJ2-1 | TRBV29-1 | TGCAGCTCGGGACTAGCGGGAGCCTACAATGAGCAGTTCTTC | CSSGLAGAYNEQFF
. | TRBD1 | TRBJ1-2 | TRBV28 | TGTGCCAGCAGCCCAGACAGGGGCTATGGCTACACCTTC | CASSPDRGYGYTF